A selection of T cell receptor beta chains follows, all from one sample in a study of low-dose radiotherapy and immunotherapy resistance in tumors. TCRdb re-derived calls from the reads in MiXCR, one entry per CDR3 protein. Of 64,000 or so distinct CDR3 sequences listed, around a third are singletons. This material consisted of PBMCs, taken before treatment. All receptors derive from a female donor with ovarian cancer. Both conserved end residues are part of each CDR3. D genes are given only for firm matches.

TRBV5-6	-	TRBJ2-1	CASSYSGNEQFF
TRBV24-1	-	TRBJ2-1	CATATGSSYNEQFF
TRBV25-1	-	TRBJ1-4	CASSATGLANEKLFF
TRBV29-1	-	TRBJ2-5	CSVRGSVGETQYF
TRBV28	-	TRBJ2-2	CASTAVGANTGELFFF
TRBV5-1	TRBD2	TRBJ2-1	CASSTSGGGSYNEQFF
TRBV12-3/TRBV12-4	-	TRBJ1-5	CASSSYKFSNQPQHF
TRBV10-3	TRBD1	TRBJ2-7	CAISEPSGQVNEQYF
TRBV19	-	TRBJ1-2	CASSPQVLYGYTF
TRBV5-1	TRBD1	TRBJ2-6	CASSLVPPQGTGANVLTF
TRBV6-2/TRBV6-3	TRBD1	TRBJ1-2	CASADRESYGYTF
TRBV6-5	-	TRBJ2-2	CASRTTLSGELFF
TRBV20-1	-	TRBJ2-1	CSARVNRGFENEQFF
TRBV20-1	-	TRBJ2-7	CSARVPPLTYEQYF
TRBV6-6	-	TRBJ2-2	CASSHPGSANTGELFF
TRBV6-2/TRBV6-3	TRBD2	TRBJ2-7	CASSAGRAELNEQYF
TRBV7-2	-	TRBJ1-3	CASSSSSGNTIYF
TRBV20-1	TRBD1	TRBJ1-6	CSAREPGQPINSPLHF
TRBV25-1	-	TRBJ1-4	CASSALRDPNEKLFF
TRBV10-3	TRBD1	TRBJ1-2	CASNPGQGYGYTF
TRBV12-3/TRBV12-4	TRBD2	TRBJ2-7	CASSFSPGGAYEQYF
TRBV6-2/TRBV6-3	-	TRBJ1-5	CASSQTITGSSGNQPQHF
TRBV19	-	TRBJ2-6	CASSFFRTRTGANVLTF
TRBV28	-	TRBJ1-2	CASSFVTNNGYTF
TRBV6-2/TRBV6-3	TRBD1	TRBJ2-7	CASSLDRGRYEQYF
TRBV3-1	-	TRBJ2-2	CASSRQLPGELFF
TRBV9	-	TRBJ2-3	CASSADGGGTDTQYF
TRBV5-4	TRBD1	TRBJ2-3	CASSLGLQGTDTQYF
TRBV20-1	-	TRBJ1-6	CSAVDRFSSYNSPLHF
TRBV6-2/TRBV6-3	-	TRBJ2-3	CASKGFTDTQYF
TRBV19	-	TRBJ2-3	CASSSGGGRVDTQYF
TRBV11-2	-	TRBJ2-2	CASSSIATGELFF
TRBV20-1	TRBD1	TRBJ1-1	CSADDRTGGFNEAFF
TRBV10-3	-	TRBJ1-6	CAISESRGRSPLHF
TRBV25-1	-	TRBJ1-3	CASSETGSGNTIYF
TRBV28	-	TRBJ1-4	CASRGGGRNEKLFF
TRBV2	TRBD1	TRBJ2-1	CAFGTDYNEQFF
TRBV10-3	TRBD1	TRBJ2-1	CAIRGDRKEIEQFF
TRBV2	-	TRBJ2-5	CARKDGFQETQYF
TRBV4-1	-	TRBJ2-3	CASSRINLGFTDTQYF
TRBV28	-	TRBJ1-5	CASVGWRDNQPQHF
TRBV10-2	TRBD2	TRBJ2-3	CASSEWTSGRALDSDTQYF
TRBV6-6	-	TRBJ1-2	CASSYEGGRNYGYTF
TRBV6-2/TRBV6-3	-	TRBJ2-7	CATRTGTLSYEQYF
TRBV24-1	-	TRBJ2-5	CATSARTETQYF
TRBV18	-	TRBJ1-2	CAGSPGNYGYTF
TRBV5-1	TRBD1	TRBJ1-1	CASSLRGQTNTEAFF
TRBV7-2	TRBD2	TRBJ2-1	CASSLRLAGTYNEQFF
TRBV7-9	TRBD1	TRBJ2-5	CASSLSRDRDRKETQYF
TRBV18	TRBD1	TRBJ2-3	CASSPRQQGVDTQYF
TRBV2	-	TRBJ2-7	CASSEFTGKGYEQYF
TRBV5-1	-	TRBJ1-3	CASSTSGRSSGNTIYF
TRBV3-1	TRBD2	TRBJ2-7	CASSQVLAGEEQYF
TRBV28	TRBD2	TRBJ2-3	CASIRSGGAQTQYF